This note documents a single T cell receptor beta chain sequence. The data derive from a study of OX40 agonist ivuxolimab in advanced cancers. Sequencing was performed with immunoSEQ multiplex PCR; in TCRdb, only in-frame clones are kept and a portion is missing. The sample carries fewer than 40,000 clones, roughly 84% recorded once. The CDR3 sequence is 14 residues long. The V gene's germline CDR1 is SEHNR and CDR2 FQNEAQ (reference sequence). V dropped 0 bases and J dropped 4 bases, with 9 bases sitting between them. The clonotype was recovered from an adult with an advanced solid tumor such as melanoma, head and neck, liver or kidney cancer. Sequenced material: CD4+ or CD8+ T cells sorted from blood, taken in a trial of the OX40 agonist ivuxolimab. The rearrangement joins TRBV7-9 to TRBJ1-1; a weak D match, TRBD1 (5 bases). CDR3 residues: CASSLALGVTEAFF. CDR3 DNA sequence: TGTGCCAGCAGCTTAGCGCTGGGGGTCACTGAAGCTTTCTTT.